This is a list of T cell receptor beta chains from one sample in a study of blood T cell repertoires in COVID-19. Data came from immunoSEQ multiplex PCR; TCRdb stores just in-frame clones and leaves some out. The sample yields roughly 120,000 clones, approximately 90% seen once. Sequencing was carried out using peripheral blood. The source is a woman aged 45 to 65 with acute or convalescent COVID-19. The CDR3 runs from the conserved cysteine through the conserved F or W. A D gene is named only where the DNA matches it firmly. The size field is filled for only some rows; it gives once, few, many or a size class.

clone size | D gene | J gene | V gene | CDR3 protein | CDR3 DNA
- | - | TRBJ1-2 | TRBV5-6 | CASSLNRGFGGYTF | TGTGCCAGCAGCTTGAACAGAGGGTTTGGCGGCTACACCTTC
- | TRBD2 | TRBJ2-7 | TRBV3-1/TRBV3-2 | CASSQGLAGATGEQYF | TGTGCCAGCAGCCAAGGCCTAGCGGGGGCAACGGGGGAGCAGTACTTC
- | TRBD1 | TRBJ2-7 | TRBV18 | CASSPQGTGVGNEQYF | TGTGCCAGCTCACCCCAGGGGACAGGCGTGGGGAACGAGCAGTACTTC
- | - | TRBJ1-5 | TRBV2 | CASSEVPGVGNQPQHF | TGTGCCAGCAGTGAAGTACCAGGGGTTGGAAATCAGCCCCAGCATTTT
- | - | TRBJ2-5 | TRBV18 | CASSSGQQETQYF | TGTGCCAGCTCATCAGGGCAGCAAGAGACCCAGTACTTC
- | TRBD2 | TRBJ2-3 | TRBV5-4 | CASSPGLAGASAQYF | TGTGCCAGCAGCCCGGGACTAGCGGGAGCATCTGCGCAGTATTTT
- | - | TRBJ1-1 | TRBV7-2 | CASSPAGQGNTEAFF | TGTGCCAGCAGCCCCGCTGGACAAGGGAACACTGAAGCTTTCTTT
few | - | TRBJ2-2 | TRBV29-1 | CSATSPDRNTGELFF | TGCAGCGCCACCAGCCCGGACAGGAACACCGGGGAGCTGTTTTTT
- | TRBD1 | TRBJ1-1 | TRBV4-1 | CASGEDRGVPEAFF | TGCGCCAGCGGTGAGGACAGGGGGGTACCTGAAGCTTTCTTT
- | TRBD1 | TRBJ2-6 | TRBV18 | CASSVDRGLGGANVLTF | TGTGCCAGCTCAGTGGACAGGGGGCTAGGTGGGGCCAACGTCCTGACTTTC
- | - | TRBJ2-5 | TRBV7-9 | CASSPLGRGGETQYF | TGTGCCAGCAGCCCCCTGGGTAGGGGCGGAGAGACCCAGTACTTC
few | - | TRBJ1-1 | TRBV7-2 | CASSLLRVTEAFF | TGTGCCAGCAGCTTATTGCGTGTTACTGAAGCTTTCTTT
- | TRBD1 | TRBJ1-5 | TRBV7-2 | CASSSDRGSNQPQHF | TGTGCCAGCAGCTCAGACAGGGGCAGCAATCAGCCCCAGCATTTT
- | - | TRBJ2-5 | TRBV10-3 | CAISRGSLTGTQETQYF | TGTGCCATCAGTCGCGGGAGTCTAACAGGGACCCAAGAGACCCAGTACTTC
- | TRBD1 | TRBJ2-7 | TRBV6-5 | CASRGQSSDEQYF | TGTGCCAGCAGGGGACAGAGTTCTGACGAGCAGTACTTC
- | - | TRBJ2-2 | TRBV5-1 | CASSLVMTGELFF | TGCGCCAGCAGCTTGGTAATGACCGGGGAGCTGTTTTTT